These T cell receptor beta chains were read from a single sample in a study of T cells in Graves' hyperthyroidism and ophthalmopathy. One entry per CDR3 protein results from TCRdb running MiXCR on the multiplex PCR reads. The sample includes about 410,000 distinct CDR3 sequences, approximately 14% of them seen just once. Source material: blood. Every receptor here comes from a young man with Graves' ophthalmopathy. CDR3s include the opening cysteine and the closing phenylalanine or tryptophan. The order of the fields is CDR3 protein, CDR3 DNA, V gene, clone size, J gene, D gene. The D gene is left open where the match is weak. Not all rows give a size; the values are once, few, many and, for expanded clones, a class.

CDR3 protein: CASSYSMSITVSYEQYF; CDR3 DNA: TGTGCCAGCAGTTACTCGATGTCTATTACAGTCTCCTACGAGCAGTACTTC; V gene: TRBV6-6; clone size: many; J gene: TRBJ2-7; D gene: NA
CDR3 protein: CASSVAGGIGNQPQHF; CDR3 DNA: TGTGCCAGCAGCGTAGCAGGGGGCATTGGCAATCAGCCCCAGCATTTT; V gene: TRBV9; clone size: many; J gene: TRBJ1-5; D gene: TRBD1
CDR3 protein: CASSPLDTEAFF; CDR3 DNA: TGTGCCAGTAGTCCACTGGACACTGAAGCTTTCTTT; V gene: TRBV19; clone size: few; J gene: TRBJ1-1; D gene: NA
CDR3 protein: CASSPFGRSLYEQYF; CDR3 DNA: TGTGCCAGCAGCCCGTTTGGCAGGTCCCTCTACGAGCAGTACTTC; V gene: TRBV12-3/TRBV12-4; clone size: many; J gene: TRBJ2-7; D gene: NA
CDR3 protein: CASSVGPDRSGANVLTF; CDR3 DNA: TGTGCCAGCAGTGTGGGCCCGGACCGCTCTGGGGCCAACGTCCTGACTTTC; V gene: TRBV2; clone size: many; J gene: TRBJ2-6; D gene: NA
CDR3 protein: CASASMGGTNPLRSQYF; CDR3 DNA: TGTGCCAGCGCATCCATGGGGGGGACTAACCCTCTCCGATCCCAGTACTTC; V gene: TRBV6-2/TRBV6-3; clone size: many; J gene: TRBJ2-5; D gene: TRBD2
CDR3 protein: CASNNRGLQETQYF; CDR3 DNA: TGCGCCAGCAACAACAGGGGGTTACAAGAGACCCAGTACTTC; V gene: TRBV10-1; clone size: NA; J gene: TRBJ2-5; D gene: TRBD1
CDR3 protein: CSATGWVTDTQYF; CDR3 DNA: TGCAGTGCTACGGGGTGGGTCACAGATACGCAGTATTTT; V gene: TRBV20-1; clone size: many; J gene: TRBJ2-3; D gene: NA
CDR3 protein: CASSYDGTGSYEQYF; CDR3 DNA: TGTGCCAGTAGTTATGACGGGACAGGCTCCTACGAGCAGTACTTC; V gene: TRBV19; clone size: NA; J gene: TRBJ2-7; D gene: TRBD1
CDR3 protein: CASSPSVSTYNEQFF; CDR3 DNA: TGTGCCAGCAGTCCCTCTGTTAGCACCTACAATGAGCAGTTCTTC; V gene: TRBV6-1; clone size: many; J gene: TRBJ2-1; D gene: NA
CDR3 protein: CAWGHKNTEAFF; CDR3 DNA: TGTGCCTGGGGACATAAGAACACTGAAGCTTTCTTT; V gene: TRBV30; clone size: few; J gene: TRBJ1-1; D gene: NA
CDR3 protein: CAWRGTGEVDGYTF; CDR3 DNA: TGTGCCTGGAGAGGGACAGGGGAGGTGGATGGCTACACCTTC; V gene: TRBV30; clone size: few; J gene: TRBJ1-2; D gene: TRBD1
CDR3 protein: CASSQKFHGVTEAFF; CDR3 DNA: TGCGCCAGCAGCCAAAAATTCCACGGGGTCACTGAAGCTTTCTTT; V gene: TRBV4-1; clone size: NA; J gene: TRBJ1-1; D gene: NA
CDR3 protein: CASSLARDRGYEQYF; CDR3 DNA: TGTGCCAGCAGCTTAGCCCGGGACAGGGGGTACGAGCAGTACTTC; V gene: TRBV7-2; clone size: many; J gene: TRBJ2-7; D gene: TRBD1
CDR3 protein: CASSPQTGAWDEQYF; CDR3 DNA: TGTGCCAGCTCACCACAGACAGGAGCCTGGGACGAGCAGTACTTC; V gene: TRBV18; clone size: many; J gene: TRBJ2-7; D gene: NA
CDR3 protein: CASSPMDRPTGELFF; CDR3 DNA: TGTGCCAGCAGCCCAATGGACAGACCCACCGGGGAGCTGTTTTTT; V gene: TRBV9; clone size: NA; J gene: TRBJ2-2; D gene: NA
CDR3 protein: CASSWVVRTGELFF; CDR3 DNA: TGTGCCAGCAGTTGGGTGGTACGCACCGGGGAGCTGTTTTTT; V gene: TRBV6-1; clone size: few; J gene: TRBJ2-2; D gene: NA
CDR3 protein: CASSPKDHEQYF; CDR3 DNA: TGTGCCAGCAGCCCGAAGGATCACGAGCAGTACTTC; V gene: TRBV2; clone size: NA; J gene: TRBJ2-7; D gene: NA
CDR3 protein: CASSLQGASGYTF; CDR3 DNA: TGTGCCAGCAGCTTACAGGGAGCGAGCGGCTACACCTTC; V gene: TRBV5-6; clone size: many; J gene: TRBJ1-2; D gene: NA
CDR3 protein: CASAATRQGFEAFF; CDR3 DNA: TGCGCCAGCGCAGCTACTAGACAGGGATTTGAAGCTTTCTTT; V gene: TRBV5-1; clone size: many; J gene: TRBJ1-1; D gene: TRBD1
CDR3 protein: CASSFGGGISNQPQHF; CDR3 DNA: TGTGCCAGCAGTTTTGGCGGCGGGATTAGCAATCAGCCCCAGCATTTT; V gene: TRBV12-3/TRBV12-4; clone size: many; J gene: TRBJ1-5; D gene: NA
CDR3 protein: CASSLATGYEQYF; CDR3 DNA: TGTGCCAGCAGTTTAGCTACAGGCTACGAGCAGTACTTC; V gene: TRBV27; clone size: many; J gene: TRBJ2-7; D gene: NA
CDR3 protein: CASSIGGGGPYNEQFF; CDR3 DNA: TGCGCCAGCAGCATAGGCGGGGGGGGTCCCTACAATGAGCAGTTCTTC; V gene: TRBV5-1; clone size: many; J gene: TRBJ2-1; D gene: TRBD2
CDR3 protein: CATSEASAQPQHF; CDR3 DNA: TGTGCCACCAGTGAAGCCTCCGCTCAGCCCCAGCATTTT; V gene: TRBV24-1; clone size: NA; J gene: TRBJ1-5; D gene: NA
CDR3 protein: CSAREGTSGNEQFF; CDR3 DNA: TGCAGTGCTAGAGAAGGGACTAGCGGTAATGAGCAGTTCTTC; V gene: TRBV20-1; clone size: many; J gene: TRBJ2-1; D gene: TRBD2
CDR3 protein: CASSLHAISSYNEQFF; CDR3 DNA: TGTGCCAGCAGCTTGCACGCGATAAGCTCCTACAATGAGCAGTTCTTC; V gene: TRBV5-6; clone size: once; J gene: TRBJ2-1; D gene: NA
CDR3 protein: CASSLGFQARSPLHF; CDR3 DNA: TGTGCCAGCAGCTTAGGGTTCCAGGCGAGGTCACCCCTCCACTTT; V gene: TRBV11-2; clone size: many; J gene: TRBJ1-6; D gene: NA
CDR3 protein: CASSPRTGELYEQYF; CDR3 DNA: TGTGCCAGCAGCCCCAGGACAGGGGAGTTGTACGAGCAGTACTTC; V gene: TRBV3-1; clone size: many; J gene: TRBJ2-7; D gene: TRBD1
CDR3 protein: CASSLTTGYSYEQYF; CDR3 DNA: TGTGCCAGCAGCCTGACTACAGGGTACTCCTACGAGCAGTACTTC; V gene: TRBV3-1; clone size: many; J gene: TRBJ2-7; D gene: NA
CDR3 protein: CASSSGGASLETQYF; CDR3 DNA: TGTGCCAGCAGTTCAGGGGGCGCGTCGTTGGAGACCCAGTACTTC; V gene: TRBV12-3/TRBV12-4; clone size: many; J gene: TRBJ2-5; D gene: TRBD1
CDR3 protein: CASSQRLAGGETQYF; CDR3 DNA: TGTGCCAGCAGTCAGAGACTAGCGGGGGGGGAGACCCAGTACTTC; V gene: TRBV6-1; clone size: NA; J gene: TRBJ2-5; D gene: TRBD2
CDR3 protein: CASLRSPGTGELFF; CDR3 DNA: TGTGCCAGCCTGAGGTCCCCGGGGACCGGGGAGCTGTTTTTT; V gene: TRBV2; clone size: NA; J gene: TRBJ2-2; D gene: NA
CDR3 protein: CASSLVFGSTDTQYF; CDR3 DNA: TGTGCCAGCAGCTTAGTGTTCGGAAGCACAGATACGCAGTATTTT; V gene: TRBV7-9; clone size: few; J gene: TRBJ2-3; D gene: NA
CDR3 protein: CASSVGSGAKNIQYF; CDR3 DNA: TGTGCCAGCAGCGTAGGGTCGGGGGCCAAAAACATTCAGTACTTC; V gene: TRBV9; clone size: many; J gene: TRBJ2-4; D gene: NA
CDR3 protein: CSVSGQRVGTEAFF; CDR3 DNA: TGCAGCGTTTCTGGACAGAGGGTGGGCACTGAAGCTTTCTTT; V gene: TRBV29-1; clone size: once; J gene: TRBJ1-1; D gene: NA
CDR3 protein: CASSLGDVWTTDTQYF; CDR3 DNA: TGTGCCAGCAGTTTAGGCGACGTCTGGACAACAGATACGCAGTATTTT; V gene: TRBV27; clone size: many; J gene: TRBJ2-3; D gene: NA
CDR3 protein: CASRAGGRNSPLHF; CDR3 DNA: TGTGCCAGCAGGGCCGGAGGGCGTAATTCACCCCTCCACTTT; V gene: TRBV12-3/TRBV12-4; clone size: many; J gene: TRBJ1-6; D gene: NA
CDR3 protein: CAWSDTLIGELFF; CDR3 DNA: TGTGCCTGGAGTGATACATTGATCGGGGAGCTGTTTTTT; V gene: TRBV30; clone size: many; J gene: TRBJ2-2; D gene: NA
CDR3 protein: CASSEDRGPGQPQHF; CDR3 DNA: TGTGCCAGCAGTGAAGACAGGGGGCCTGGTCAGCCCCAGCATTTT; V gene: TRBV2; clone size: many; J gene: TRBJ1-5; D gene: TRBD1
CDR3 protein: CASSLFGDGYTF; CDR3 DNA: TGTGCCAGCAGTTTGTTTGGTGATGGCTACACCTTC; V gene: TRBV6-2/TRBV6-3; clone size: many; J gene: TRBJ1-2; D gene: NA
CDR3 protein: CAISSDRKYEQYF; CDR3 DNA: TGTGCCATCAGCTCCGACAGGAAATACGAGCAGTACTTC; V gene: TRBV10-3; clone size: many; J gene: TRBJ2-7; D gene: NA
CDR3 protein: CASSVARVMGYGYTF; CDR3 DNA: TGTGCCAGCAGCGTGGCGAGGGTCATGGGCTATGGCTACACCTTC; V gene: TRBV7-9; clone size: NA; J gene: TRBJ1-2; D gene: NA
CDR3 protein: CSASLVLTDTQYF; CDR3 DNA: TGCAGTGCTTCCCTGGTACTCACAGATACGCAGTATTTT; V gene: TRBV20-1; clone size: NA; J gene: TRBJ2-3; D gene: NA
CDR3 protein: CASSFRAKKETQYF; CDR3 DNA: TGTGCCAGCAGCTTCCGGGCCAAGAAAGAGACCCAGTACTTC; V gene: TRBV6-1; clone size: many; J gene: TRBJ2-5; D gene: NA
CDR3 protein: CASSLAEDSNQPQHF; CDR3 DNA: TGTGCCAGCAGCTTAGCCGAAGATAGCAATCAGCCCCAGCATTTT; V gene: TRBV11-2; clone size: many; J gene: TRBJ1-5; D gene: NA
CDR3 protein: CASSPSQGTINEKLFF; CDR3 DNA: TGTGCCAGCTCACCATCCCAGGGAACTATTAATGAAAAACTGTTTTTT; V gene: TRBV18; clone size: NA; J gene: TRBJ1-4; D gene: NA
CDR3 protein: CASTISGGVIGELFF; CDR3 DNA: TGTGCCAGCACCATTAGCGGGGGGGTGATCGGGGAGCTGTTTTTT; V gene: TRBV6-1; clone size: NA; J gene: TRBJ2-2; D gene: TRBD2
CDR3 protein: CASSQGGTGVRETQYF; CDR3 DNA: TGTGCCAGCAGCCAAGGCGGGACAGGGGTGAGGGAGACCCAGTACTTC; V gene: TRBV3-1; clone size: many; J gene: TRBJ2-5; D gene: TRBD1
CDR3 protein: CASGVIANTGELFF; CDR3 DNA: TGTGCCAGTGGAGTCATTGCGAACACCGGGGAGCTGTTTTTT; V gene: TRBV19; clone size: many; J gene: TRBJ2-2; D gene: NA
CDR3 protein: CASSLSYGTDTQYF; CDR3 DNA: TGTGCCAGCAGTTTATCGTACGGCACAGATACGCAGTATTTT; V gene: TRBV27; clone size: NA; J gene: TRBJ2-3; D gene: NA
CDR3 protein: CSAARGSYEQYF; CDR3 DNA: TGCAGTGCCGCGAGGGGATCCTACGAGCAGTACTTC; V gene: TRBV20-1; clone size: many; J gene: TRBJ2-7; D gene: NA
CDR3 protein: CASTQLAGVDTGELFF; CDR3 DNA: TGTGCCAGCACCCAACTAGCGGGAGTTGACACCGGGGAGCTGTTTTTT; V gene: TRBV12-3/TRBV12-4; clone size: many; J gene: TRBJ2-2; D gene: TRBD2
CDR3 protein: CASSYGMGGGNTEAFF; CDR3 DNA: TGTGCCAGCAGCTACGGGATGGGAGGTGGGAACACTGAAGCTTTCTTT; V gene: TRBV11-3; clone size: many; J gene: TRBJ1-1; D gene: NA
CDR3 protein: CATSSIRGWQGKNIQYF; CDR3 DNA: TGTGCCACTTCTTCTATTAGGGGGTGGCAGGGGAAAAACATTCAGTACTTC; V gene: TRBV11-2; clone size: many; J gene: TRBJ2-4; D gene: NA
CDR3 protein: CASSIDGQSNQPQHF; CDR3 DNA: TGTGCCAGTAGTATAGATGGACAAAGCAATCAGCCCCAGCATTTT; V gene: TRBV19; clone size: NA; J gene: TRBJ1-5; D gene: NA
CDR3 protein: CASSADMILPHEQYF; CDR3 DNA: TGTGCCAGTAGTGCCGACATGATCCTACCACACGAGCAGTACTTC; V gene: TRBV19; clone size: few; J gene: TRBJ2-7; D gene: NA